The following is a T cell receptor beta chain sequence with its context. Assay used: immunoSEQ multiplex PCR; TCRdb lists only in-frame clones, some missing. The table lists nearly 65,000 clones, about 91% of them singletons. The data stem from a study of OX40 agonist ivuxolimab in advanced cancers. As for the study in general: Of the patients, three showed partial responses, one with hepatocellular carcinoma and two with cutaneous melanoma.

Germline trimming cut 7 bases from V and 4 bases from J; bases unmatched to any gene: 17. CDR3 length: 17 amino acids. Germline CDR1 is MDHEN and CDR2 is SYDVKM. V gene TRBV28 combines with J gene TRBJ1-2; 8 positions agree with TRBD1. This material consisted of CD4+ or CD8+ T cells sorted from blood, taken in a trial of the OX40 agonist ivuxolimab. The sequence was collected from an adult with an advanced solid tumor such as melanoma, head and neck, liver or kidney cancer. The CDR3 sequence is CASNSWAGGARFYGYTF. As DNA, the CDR3 is TGTGCCAGCAACTCGTGGGCAGGGGGCGCACGCTTCTATGGCTACACCTTC.